This TCR beta chain was recovered during a study of blood T cell repertoires in COVID-19. Germline V gene lookup returns CDR1 MGHRA and CDR2 YSYEKL. The CDR3 spans 16 residues. The V and J ends lost 0 bases and 6 bases, in that order; junction bases with no gene match: 5. How the authors handled the data: Amplification from reference gene primers served as the basis for estimated nucleated cell counts. Repertoires were generated with immunoSEQ multiplex PCR, while TCRdb's copy carries only in-frame clones and drops some. The V and J calls and the clone size are those of that table, but D and trimming were determined from the DNA. The sample has 75,000 to 95,000 clones, 70% to 90% seen once; the top ten hold approximately 16%.

Sequenced: peripheral blood. The chain combines TRBV4-1 with TRBJ1-6, with 7 nucleotides matching TRBD1. This TCR derives from a woman aged 55-70 years with COVID-19, enrolled during active disease. DNA of the CDR3: TGCGCCAGCAGCCAAGACCCGGGACAGCTTAATTCACCCCTCCACTTT. Protein product: CASSQDPGQLNSPLHF.